The 31 T cell receptor beta chains reported below all come from one sample, sequenced in a study of PD-L1 blockade in urothelial cancer. The time point was: pretreatment peripheral blood. Assay used: immunoSEQ multiplex PCR; TCRdb lists only in-frame clones, some missing. This sample has tens of thousands of clones; around 81% occur once, and the top ten carry roughly 6.6%. The sequenced sample was PBMCs, obtained around atezolizumab (anti-PD-L1) treatment. The receptors derive from a man aged 40-55 years with urothelial cancer.

The genes are TRBV6-6 and TRBJ1-3; no clear D. With 4 bases removed from V and 3 bases from J, the gap between germline ends came to 10 bases. CDR3 length equals 14 residues. CDR1 is MNHNY and CDR2 is SVGAGI in the germline V gene (reference sequence). The chain's CDR3 is CASSSPGYGNTIYF. The CDR3 DNA reads as TGTGCCAGCAGTTCCCCGGGGTATGGAAACACCATATATTTT.

This clone appeared once. The gene calls are TRBV9 and TRBJ2-1, with D tentatively TRBD1 (5 bases). Germline CDR1 reads SGDLS; CDR2 reads YYNGEE. Deletions cut 2 bases from V and 6 bases from J, with 12 bases between. The CDR3 contains 14 residues. The CDR3: CASSVQGKGNEQFF. As DNA, the CDR3 is TGTGCCAGCAGCGTTCAGGGTAAGGGCAATGAGCAGTTCTTC.

J is TRBJ1-2 and V is TRBV5-6; D might be TRBD1 (6 bases). CDR1 is SGHDT and CDR2 is YYEEEE in the germline V gene. The CDR3 has 16 amino acids. With 4 bases removed from V and 1 base from J, the gap between germline ends came to 17 bases. The CDR3 region is CASSTDRVQLNYGYTF. The CDR3 DNA reads as TGTGCCAGCAGCACGGACAGAGTACAACTTAACTATGGCTACACCTTC.

The chain carries TRBV7-3 and TRBJ2-1; D might be TRBD1 (6 bases). Per germline, CDR1 SGHTA and CDR2 FQGTGA. Trimming removed 4 bases from V and 7 bases from J, with 14 bases in between. The CDR3 is 14 amino acids. CDR3 amino acids: CASSSLTGSNEQFF. The CDR3 DNA reads as TGTGCCAGCAGCTCACTGACAGGTAGTAATGAGCAGTTCTTC.

This sequence joins TRBV7-6 and TRBJ2-2; a possible D gene is TRBD1 (6 bases). The length of the CDR3 is 15 residues. Trimming shortened V by 7 bases and J by 1 base, and 13 bases separated the two germline ends. Germline assignment: CDR1 SGHVS and CDR2 FNYEAQ. The CDR3 DNA reads as TGTGCCAGCACCATTATAGGGGGGAACACCGGGGAGCTGTTTTTT. Its protein product is CASTIIGGNTGELFF.

V is TRBV5-1 and J is TRBJ1-1, with 7 bases that match TRBD1. Germline CDR1 and CDR2: SGHRS and YFSETQ. The J segment lost 2 bases and the V segment lost 4 bases, leaving 5 bases of the junction unmatched. This CDR3 has 14 amino acids. This CDR3 is CASSRDRVNTEAFF. The CDR3, as DNA: TGCGCCAGCAGCCGCGACAGGGTAAACACTGAAGCTTTCTTT.

The V and J genes are TRBV21-1 and TRBJ2-7; the listed D gene, TRBD1, was not tested against the DNA. TRBV21-1 is assigned pseudogene status. The CDR3 sequence is 17 residues long. Here the CDR3 reads CASSKARTGDEWNEQYF. As DNA, the CDR3 is TGTGCCAGCAGCAAAGCAAGGACAGGGGATGAGTGGAACGAGCAGTACTTC.

The J gene is TRBJ2-7, the V gene TRBV27, with TRBD1 matching over 12 bases. The ends lost 2 bases at V and 5 bases at J; junction bases unmatched: 4. CDR1 is MNHEY and CDR2 is SMNVEV in the germline V gene (reference sequence). The CDR3 loop spans 15 amino acids. The CDR3, as DNA: TGTGCCAGCAGTTTACCGGGACAGGGGGCCCACGAGCAGTACTTC. Residues: CASSLPGQGAHEQYF.

This clone was seen a few times. The chain is built from TRBV4-1 and TRBJ2-5; tentatively, D is TRBD2 (5 bases). With 4 bases removed from V and 2 bases from J, the gap between germline ends came to 8 bases. Germline CDR1 and CDR2: MGHRA and YSYEKL. This CDR3 has 13 amino acids. CDR3 in DNA: TGCGCCAGCAGCCCGGGAAGACAAGAGACCCAGTACTTC. This gives the protein CASSPGRQETQYF.

The chain uses TRBV6-5 and TRBJ2-6; tentative D call: TRBD1 (5 bases). The V end was cut by 6 bases, the J end by 0 bases, with 9 bases between. Germline V gene lookup returns CDR1 MNHEY and CDR2 SVGAGI. The CDR3 contains 15 residues. Here the CDR3 reads CASSGQNSGANVLTF. The CDR3 bases are TGTGCCAGCAGCGGACAAAACTCTGGGGCCAACGTCCTGACTTTC.

This chain joins TRBV4-2 and TRBJ1-4, with TRBD1 matching over 7 bases. Germline CDR1 is LGHNA and CDR2 is YNFKEQ. CDR3 length: 19 residues. Trimming cost V 0 bases and J 6 bases; bases outside gene matches: 16. DNA of the CDR3: TGTGCCAGCAGCCAAGATCGTTTAAGGGGGCGCAGGTCGGATGAAAAACTGTTTTTT. Its protein is CASSQDRLRGRRSDEKLFF.

This chain links TRBV6-4 with TRBJ2-1, with TRBD1 matching 8 bases. This CDR3 has 15 residues. Germline CDR1 MRHNA, CDR2 SNTAGT. The V segment lost 4 bases and the J segment 5 bases; nucleotides outside the gene matches: 7. This chain's CDR3 is CASSVGRGRDNEQFF. Here the CDR3 DNA reads TGTGCCAGCAGTGTCGGCAGGGGGCGCGACAATGAGCAGTTCTTC.

This clone was seen only once. The chain links TRBV29-1 to TRBJ2-5; perhaps TRBD2 as D (6 bases). V lost 3 bases to trimming and J lost 2 bases, with 22 bases between them. The CDR3 is made up of 17 amino acids. Germline V gene lookup returns CDR1 SQVTM and CDR2 ANQGSEA. In DNA, the CDR3 is TGCAGCGTTGACGGCCTAATCGGAACCGGGGGTCAAGAGACCCAGTACTTC. Translated: CSVDGLIGTGGQETQYF.

The chain joins TRBV10-1 to TRBJ1-5; D might be TRBD1 (5 bases). Trimming stripped 1 base from V and 11 bases from J, with 15 bases between. This CDR3 is built from 14 residues. From germline, CDR1 is WNHNN and CDR2 SYGVQD (reference sequence). CDR3 sequence reads: CASSEFLMGTSQHF. CDR3 bases: TGCGCCAGCAGTGAGTTTCTGATGGGGACTTCCCAGCATTTT.

The chain uses TRBV10-3 and TRBJ2-5, with D uncertain. The CDR3 covers 11 residues. With 8 bases removed from V and 5 bases from J, the gap between germline ends came to 9 bases. Germline V gives CDR1 ENHRY, CDR2 SYGVKD. The CDR3 here is CAIGQLETQYF. The CDR3, as DNA: TGTGCCATCGGCCAGTTGGAGACCCAGTACTTC.

The chain links TRBV4-3 to TRBJ1-1; D is ambiguous. Looked up from germline, CDR1 is LGHNA and CDR2 is YSLEER. V was clipped by 1 base and J by 0 bases, with 9 bases between them. The CDR3 is made up of 15 amino acids. This chain's CDR3 is CASSQAAEMNTEAFF. As DNA, the CDR3 is TGCGCCAGCAGCCAAGCGGCGGAAATGAACACTGAAGCTTTCTTT.

Only a few counts were recorded for this clone. The chain uses TRBV28 and TRBJ1-2, with 8 positions matching TRBD1. The CDR3 spans 16 residues. J was trimmed by 7 bases and V by 6 bases; bases with no gene match: 16. The germline gives CDR1 MDHEN, CDR2 SYDVKM. CDR3 sequence: CASSLTGQGGRSGYTF. CDR3 sequence (DNA): TGTGCCAGCAGCTTGACAGGACAGGGTGGGAGGAGTGGCTACACCTTC.

The gene calls are TRBV10-3 and TRBJ2-7; maybe TRBD2 (6 bases). Germline CDR1 reads ENHRY; CDR2 reads SYGVKD. Trimming left V 4 bases short and J 2 bases short, with 12 bases between. This CDR3 has 14 amino acids. The CDR3 region is CAISAGTSTYEQYF. In nucleotides, the CDR3 is TGTGCCATCAGTGCAGGGACTTCTACCTACGAGCAGTACTTC.

The V and J genes are TRBV7-3 and TRBJ1-1; tentatively, D is TRBD1 (6 bases). The CDR3 contains 14 residues. The ends were cut back, 4 bases at V and 1 base at J, with 10 bases in the middle. Germline V gene lookup returns CDR1 SGHTA and CDR2 FQGTGA. CDR3 sequence: CASSSLGQNTEAFF. CDR3 coding DNA: TGTGCCAGCAGCTCATTGGGACAGAACACTGAAGCTTTCTTT.

The chain carries TRBV7-9 and TRBJ2-1, with 7 bases lining up with TRBD2. This CDR3 region has 14 residues. Trimming cost V 0 bases and J 8 bases; bases outside gene matches: 4. CDR1 and CDR2 from the germline V gene are SEHNR and FQNEAQ (reference sequence). CDR3 amino acids: CASSLAGGGDEQFF. The DNA of the CDR3 is TGTGCCAGCAGCTTAGCGGGTGGGGGGGATGAGCAGTTCTTC.

This clone was detected once. The junction shows a germline mismatch at one end, possibly a read error. The CDR3 DNA follows: TGTGCCAGCAGTTCTAGTGGGACAGGGTTTGGGTTT. It is translated as CASSSSGTGFGF. The V gene is TRBV28, the J gene TRBJ2-3; 9 nucleotides agree with TRBD1. The CDR3 loop spans 12 amino acids. In germline, CDR1 is MDHEN, CDR2 SYDVKM.

This chain uses TRBV7-2 with TRBJ1-3, with D perhaps TRBD1 (5 bases). The CDR3 runs to 16 residues. V dropped 5 bases and J dropped 0 bases, with 14 bases sitting between them. Per germline, CDR1 SGHTA and CDR2 FQGNSA. The CDR3 nucleotides are TGTGCCAGCAGCAGGGCTGGGGGGTTCTCTGGAAACACCATATATTTT. Amino acid sequence: CASSRAGGFSGNTIYF.

The chain joins TRBV6-6 to TRBJ2-7; no firm D call. Germline V gene data show CDR1 as MNHNY and CDR2 as SVGAGI (reference sequence). The CDR3 runs 14 residues. Trimming left V 5 bases short and J 6 bases short, with 17 bases between. The CDR3 region has the DNA TGTGCCAGCAGTCCGATCGACTCGACGGGCGAGCAGTACTTC. Its translation is CASSPIDSTGEQYF.

The chain has TRBV6-6 and TRBJ2-1; TRBD2 agrees at 7 bases. The CDR3 extends over 15 amino acids. Germline V gives CDR1 MNHNY, CDR2 SVGAGI (reference sequence). The V and J ends lost 5 bases and 6 bases, in that order; junction bases with no gene match: 10. This chain's CDR3 is CASSPTSFPTNEQFF. DNA for the CDR3: TGTGCCAGCAGTCCGACTAGCTTCCCCACCAATGAGCAGTTCTTC.

This clone came up once. The chain links TRBV19 to TRBJ2-1; D remains ambiguous. Germline-derived CDR1 and CDR2 are LNHDA and SQIVND (reference sequence). This CDR3 has 17 residues. V gave up 5 bases and J gave up 7 bases, with 24 bases separating them. In DNA form, the CDR3 reads TGTGCCAGTAGTCCTTCGGTTGCGAATACCTTTAAGAATGAGCAGTTCTTC. Residues: CASSPSVANTFKNEQFF.

This chain's CDR3 is CASSFDRDNIQYF. CDR3 coding DNA: TGTGCCAGCAGCTTTGACCGGGATAACATTCAGTACTTC. The chain couples TRBV7-9 to TRBJ2-4; possibly TRBD2 for D (5 bases). CDR1 and CDR2 (germline): SEHNR, FQNEAQ (reference sequence). V lost 3 bases to trimming and J lost 7 bases, with 10 bases between them. This CDR3 has 13 residues. The full variable domain, its missing parts supplied by reference TRBV7-9 and TRBJ2-4, is DTGVSQNPRHKITKRGQNVTFRCDPISEHNRLYWYRQTLGQGPEFLTYFQNEAQLEKSRLLSDRFSAERPKGSFSTLEIQRTEQGDSAMYLCASSFDRDNIQYFGAGTRLSVL.

V usage is TRBV7-3 and J usage is TRBJ2-1; 10 nucleotides align to TRBD2. V shed 6 bases, J shed 5 bases, and the junction held 10 bases outside the gene matches. The CDR3 has 16 amino acids. Germline CDR1 reads SGHTA; CDR2 reads FQGTGA. CDR3 DNA: TGTGCCAGCAGTCAGCTATCTAGCGGGAGTCACAATGAGCAGTTCTTC. It codes for CASSQLSSGSHNEQFF.

The chain uses TRBV28 and TRBJ2-3; the match to TRBD2 covers 14 bases. The J segment lost 0 bases and the V segment lost 5 bases, leaving 4 bases of the junction unmatched. The CDR3 sequence is 17 residues long. In germline, CDR1 is MDHEN, CDR2 SYDVKM. CDR3 nucleotide sequence: TGTGCCAGCAGTACCGGGACTAGCGGGAGAAGCACAGATACGCAGTATTTT. It specifies CASSTGTSGRSTDTQYF. The full variable domain, its missing parts supplied by reference TRBV28 and TRBJ2-3, is DVKVTQSSRYLVKRTGEKVFLECVQDMDHENMFWYRQDPGLGLRLIYFSYDVKMKEKGDIPEGYSVSREKKERFSLILESASTNQTSMYLCASSTGTSGRSTDTQYFGPGTRLTVL.

V usage is TRBV5-6 and J usage is TRBJ1-2; 10 bases map to TRBD1. V shed 4 bases and J 4 bases; nucleotides not matched to a gene: 10. CDR1 and CDR2 from the germline V gene are SGHDT and YYEEEE. The CDR3 covers 16 residues. The CDR3 is CASSSRQGASGYGYTF. The CDR3 region has the DNA TGTGCCAGCAGCAGCCGACAGGGGGCTAGTGGCTATGGCTACACCTTC.

V usage is TRBV7-9 and J usage is TRBJ1-2; maybe TRBD1 (5 bases). Germline assignment: CDR1 SEHNR and CDR2 FQNEAQ (reference sequence). The CDR3 consists of 12 residues. Trimming cost V 8 bases and J 7 bases, with 14 bases left between them. The CDR3 region has the DNA TGTGCCAGCTCTAAACAGGAGGGTGGCTACACCTTC. It is translated as CASSKQEGGYTF. Full variable domain (outside the CDR3, taken from reference TRBV7-9 and TRBJ1-2): DTGVSQNPRHKITKRGQNVTFRCDPISEHNRLYWYRQTLGQGPEFLTYFQNEAQLEKSRLLSDRFSAERPKGSFSTLEIQRTEQGDSAMYLCASSKQEGGYTFGSGTRLTVV.

This clone was seen a few times. The CDR3 region is CASSEYRDLYTQYF. For the CDR3, the DNA is TGTGCCAGCAGTGAATACAGGGACCTTTACACGCAGTATTTT. V and J are TRBV6-1 and TRBJ2-3; a possible D gene is TRBD1 (6 bases). Germline V lookup: CDR1 MNHNS, CDR2 SASEGT. The CDR3 length is 14 residues. Trimming shortened V by 2 bases and J by 9 bases, and 15 bases separated the two germline ends.